This T cell receptor beta chain was observed in a study of T cells in Graves' hyperthyroidism and ophthalmopathy (dated by TCRdb to between 2018 and 2020). About the study as a whole: Peripheral blood was sampled at the time of initial diagnosis, prior to any treatment. TCR V-J signatures able to tell the groups apart were searched for in a discovery cohort of approximately 95 patients, of whom roughly 42 had Graves' ophthalmopathy and 55 to 65 had stable Graves' hyperthyroidism. Prospective prediction of ophthalmopathy was tested in an independent validation cohort of approximately 18 hyperthyroidism patients and 15 to 17 patients who later progressed to ophthalmopathy. The approximately 97 discovery patients were randomly divided into training and test sets at a 7:3 ratio. In roughly six Graves' hyperthyroidism patients, the study also compared T-cell repertoires from thyroid tissue with T-cell repertoires from blood. Once sampling was done, hyperthyroidism patients were given methimazole at a starting dose of 30 mg daily, whereas ophthalmopathy patients were given high-dose intravenous methylprednisolone. The paper describes TCR Vbeta CDR3 sequencing of fewer than 150 peripheral blood samples, made up of 43 ophthalmopathy patients, some 76 hyperthyroidism patients and some 17 progressor patients. Results the study describes overall, beyond this receptor: Most expanded thyroid clonotypes (frequency above 0.001) were also detected in blood, a finding suggesting that blood repertoires may reflect thyroid immune responses. In validation, the model predicted progression to ophthalmopathy a median of about 6 months before onset, with approximately 68% sensitivity and about 72% specificity. A 13 V-J signature model separated ophthalmopathy from stable hyperthyroidism, with about 88% sensitivity and 81.08% specificity in cross-validation and 80%/75% in testing. Sample size was not statistically predetermined, and blinding of investigators to group allocation was not performed.

The sample holds many counts of this clonotype. Its recognized antigen is unknown. Base qualities are not at hand, and no much larger clone is one base apart. Hyperthyroidism patients were newly diagnosed, had a disease duration of under 2 months, and were aged 18 to 65 years. Exclusion was applied to patients with uncontrolled infections, other autoimmune diseases, pregnancy or lactation. Diagnoses were established on the basis of clinical symptoms, serum thyroxine and TRAb, thyroid ultrasound, and orbital computed tomography. Blood from progressor patients was drawn when they were first diagnosed with hyperthyroidism, before any ophthalmopathy symptoms appeared. PBMCs were isolated from 10 ml of fresh peripheral blood by Ficoll-Paque density gradient centrifugation. Patients classed as progressors first received a Graves' hyperthyroidism diagnosis and then went on to develop ophthalmopathy during follow-up. Trizol reagent was used to extract total RNA, and RNA quality was then checked on an Agilent 2100 Bioanalyzer.

Amplification of TCR beta CDR3 regions was carried out from RNA transcripts. A first-round RT-PCR of the TCR CDR3 used the HTBI primer set with the Qiagen OneStep RT-PCR kit. Libraries were constructed in a second round of multiplex PCR, after which size selection and purification were performed. Sequencing of the libraries was done on an Illumina HiSeq2000 using paired-end 100 bp reads. Concerning the study's data processing: SOAPnuke was used to process the raw data, with reads discarded if the reads contained adapters or uncalled bases, had a mean Phred below 15, or lacked an exact constant-primer or identifier match. COPE v1.2.5 was used to merge high-quality paired reads, and clonotypes were defined as unique nucleotide sequences. MiTCR v1.1 was used to align the clonotypes against IMGT TRBV, TRBD and TRBJ reference segments. The analysis included only V-J combinations with a frequency above 0.0001, which together covered 99% to 99.2% of the repertoires. The TCS score was defined as the ratio of F50 (clonal expansion) to E x V (chaos), calculated using BLOSUM62-based TCRdist between CDR3 peptides within each V-J. Welch's t-statistics and random forest reduced roughly 540 V-J features to 10 to 15, which were used in a naive Bayes classifier (R e1071). TCRdb reworked the public reads: Q25 trimming with fastp, MiXCR clone assembly, productive beta chains retained. Each entry merges the rows of one CDR3 protein and shows their most common DNA and genes. TCRdb, not the original authors, processed these V and J calls. The sample table holds some 270,000 distinct CDR3 sequences, of which about an eighth were seen once. Jointly, the top ten make up roughly 8.5% of the sample.

V and J lose 5 bases and 4 bases, and a span of 14 bases separates them. CDR3 length: 14 amino acids, cysteine to phenylalanine. Left in the record is the CDR3 DNA by itself, 42 bases read in frame from the first base. The V and J segments used are TRBV12-3 or TRBV12-4 and TRBJ1-1; the best D guess is TRBD1, with 5 bases matching. Sequencing input: blood. The receptor was derived from a woman aged 25 to 39 with Graves' hyperthyroidism that later progressed to Graves' ophthalmopathy. DNA sequence: TGTGCCAGCAGTCTCAAAGGGGATGGCACTGAAGCTTTCTTT. Translated, it gives CASSLKGDGTEAFF.